This TCR beta chain was sequenced in a study of OX40 agonist ivuxolimab in advanced cancers. On the study more broadly: Enrollees could have had prior anti-PD-1, anti-PD-L1 or anti-CTLA-4 therapy, which more than 30% had received. The study's findings and limits: Clones of CD4+ and CD8+ blood T cells grew by week 6 at doses of 0.1 to 3.0 mg/kg.

The germline V gene encodes CDR1 MNHEY and CDR2 SMNVEV (reference sequence). The germline V and J ends were trimmed by 6 bases and 4 bases, with 11 bases remaining between them. CDR3 length equals 13 residues. The method was immunoSEQ multiplex PCR; TCRdb's version includes in-frame clones alone and lacks a portion of them. The data hold 45,000 to 60,000 clones, with 85% to 90% observed a single time. To note about this clone: The antigen is unknown.

The chain couples TRBV27 to TRBJ2-3; D possibly corresponds to TRBD1 (6 bases). Material: CD4+ or CD8+ T cells sorted from blood, obtained in a trial of the OX40 agonist ivuxolimab. The receptor comes from an adult with an advanced solid tumor such as melanoma, head and neck, liver or kidney cancer. The chain's CDR3 is CASSRTDSDTQYF. The CDR3 bases are TGTGCCAGCAGCAGGACAGATTCAGATACGCAGTATTTT.